One and the same sample provided the 2 T cell receptor beta chains below, sequenced in a study of shared clonotypes between healthy human individuals. TCRdb's table, derived via immunoSEQ multiplex PCR, lists solely in-frame clones and lacks some. The repertoire holds 550,000 to 800,000 clones, with about nine tenths as singletons. The sequenced sample was memory CD8+ T cells from PBMCs. Specified subset: CD45RO+ cells pooled with CCR7-negative TemRA cells. These receptors were obtained from a man aged 18 to 30 in good health. Some clones in this sample may be carry-over from other donors' samples.

The rearrangement links TRBV7-8 to TRBJ2-5; no clear D. Germline CDR1 SGHVS, CDR2 FQNEAQ. Trimming stripped 0 bases from V and 5 bases from J, with 7 bases between. CDR3 length: 13 amino acids. DNA for the CDR3: TGTGCCAGCAGCTTAGCGATGGGGGAGACCCAGTACTTC. The encoded protein is CASSLAMGETQYF.

The V call is TRBV7-6, the J call TRBJ2-1; perhaps TRBD2 as D (5 bases). Trimming pared 0 bases from V and 7 bases from J, leaving 13 bases between. This CDR3 region has 15 residues. CDR1 is SGHVS, CDR2 FNYEAQ, per germline. In DNA form, the CDR3 reads TGTGCCAGCAGCTTAGCGGGAGTACCTTCGAATGAGCAGTTCTTC. It yields the protein CASSLAGVPSNEQFF.